These 14 T cell receptor beta chains originate from one sample sequenced in a study of identical twins (dated by TCRdb to about 2016). Libraries were constructed by 5' RACE. The instrument given in TCRdb is Illumina HiSeq 2000. TCRdb reanalyzed the raw reads on its own, using fastp at Q25 for trimming and MiXCR for clone calling, and kept in-frame beta chains. Here each entry gathers all rows of one CDR3 protein and keeps the most common genes and DNA. This sample is represented by around 1.7 million distinct CDR3 sequences; around a third of them were singletons. Clones ranked in the top ten supply about 0.3% of the sample. Sequencing was performed on cord blood. These receptors were taken from a newborn girl in good health.

The gene calls are TRBV3-1 and TRBJ2-3; weak D call: TRBD2 (6 bases). CDR3 length equals 15 residues. V lost 6 bases, J lost 0 bases, and 13 bases lay in between. CDR1 and CDR2 from the germline V gene are LGHDT and YNNKEL (reference sequence). As DNA, the CDR3 is TGTGCCAGCAGTATGCGGGGAACTAGCACAGATACGCAGTATTTT. It translates to CASSMRGTSTDTQYF.

The DNA for the CDR3 is TGTGCCAGCAGCACTCACACCTACGAGCAGTACTTC. Protein: CASSTHTYEQYF. This chain uses TRBV7-9 with TRBJ2-7; the D is unclear. Germline V gene sequence: CDR1 SEHNR, CDR2 FQNEAQ (reference sequence). V shed 5 bases and J shed 2 bases, with 7 bases lying between them. The CDR3 consists of 12 residues.

Comment on this clonotype: The junction departs from the called germline gene at one end, perhaps through a read error. The J gene is TRBJ1-2, the V gene TRBV6-5; 10 nucleotides agree with TRBD1. From germline, CDR1 is MNHEY and CDR2 SVGAGI. This CDR3 spans 15 amino acids. The CDR3 sequence is CATRDPGQGLYGYTF. The CDR3 DNA reads TGCGCCACGAGGGATCCGGGACAGGGGTTATATGGCTACACCTTC.

Note on this clonotype: Mismatch with germline at one junction end may stem from a read error. The CDR3 region is CSGRLAGVYEQYF. The CDR3, as DNA: TGCAGTGGTAGACTAGCGGGGGTCTACGAGCAGTACTTC. The rearrangement joins TRBV20-1 to TRBJ2-7; 12 nucleotides match TRBD2. The germline V gene has CDR1 DFQATT and CDR2 SNEGSKA (reference sequence). The CDR3 is 13 residues long.

Only a few counts were recorded for this clonotype. The chain joins TRBV6-1 to TRBJ2-7; TRBD2 matches at 7 bases. Trimming took 11 bases from V and 0 from J; bases not matched to a gene: 7. Germline CDR1 and CDR2: MNHNS and SASEGT. This CDR3 has 13 residues. DNA for the CDR3: TGTGCCTCGGGGGGAGGTACCTCCTACGAGCAGTACTTC. Its protein product is CASGGGTSYEQYF.

This chain uses TRBV6-1 with TRBJ2-1, with 8 bases lining up with TRBD2. The germline V gene has CDR1 MNHNS and CDR2 SASEGT. With V trimmed by 5 bases and J by 0 bases, 3 bases remained unmatched. The CDR3 covers 15 residues. DNA for the CDR3: TGTGCCAGCAGTACCGGGACTAGCTCCTACAATGAGCAGTTCTTC. This sequence encodes CASSTGTSSYNEQFF.

The rearrangement joins TRBV19 to TRBJ1-5; D is ambiguous. Trimming removed 1 base at V and 7 bases at J, with 14 bases between. Germline assignment: CDR1 LNHDA and CDR2 SQIVND (reference sequence). This CDR3 has 15 residues. The CDR3 loop is CASSIATPYNQPQHF. For the CDR3, the DNA is TGTGCCAGTAGTATAGCTACCCCCTATAACCAGCCCCAGCATTTT.

The chain joins TRBV20-1 to TRBJ2-3; 8 nucleotides agree with TRBD2. This CDR3 is 12 amino acids long. Losses at the gene ends were 3 bases for V and 6 bases for J; bases not matched to a gene: 2. Germline assignment: CDR1 DFQATT and CDR2 SNEGSKA (reference sequence). This CDR3 reads CSARSSGDTQYF. CDR3 DNA sequence: TGCAGTGCTAGGTCTAGCGGGGATACGCAGTATTTT.

The chain couples TRBV5-6 to TRBJ2-7, with D maybe TRBD1 (6 bases). Germline lookup yields CDR1 SGHDT and CDR2 YYEEEE. Trimming removed 4 bases at V and 1 base at J, with 21 bases between. The CDR3 covers 17 residues. CDR3 sequence (DNA): TGTGCCAGCAGCCTTCCGGGACAAGGTTTGGGGTCCTACGAGCAGTACTTC. Its protein product is CASSLPGQGLGSYEQYF.

This chain connects TRBV20-1 to TRBJ2-7; the match to TRBD1 covers 11 bases. Germline CDR1 is DFQATT and CDR2 is SNEGSKA (reference sequence). The CDR3 length is 14 residues. V lost 0 bases and J lost 5; bases outside the gene matches: 3. The CDR3 loop is CSARERTGGNEQYF. The CDR3 nucleotides are TGCAGTGCTAGAGAACGGACAGGGGGCAACGAGCAGTACTTC.

Here the CDR3 reads CASSTRPPPDTQYF. DNA of the CDR3: TGTGCCAGCAGCACCCGACCACCACCAGATACGCAGTATTTT. The rearrangement joins TRBV9 to TRBJ2-3; no definite D call. The CDR3 covers 14 residues. The germline V and J ends were trimmed by 4 bases and 4 bases, with 13 bases remaining between them. Germline V gives CDR1 SGDLS, CDR2 YYNGEE.

The chain carries TRBV2 and TRBJ1-5; the D is unclear. Trimming took off 1 base at V and 1 base at J, with 11 bases between the two ends. The CDR3 length is 16 residues. The germline CDR1 and CDR2 sequences are SNHLY and FYNNEI. The CDR3 coding sequence is TGTGCCAGCAGTGAAGTGAAGGAGGTGAGCAATCAGCCCCAGCATTTT. As protein: CASSEVKEVSNQPQHF.

In its sample, this clonotype was seen a few times. The chain is built from TRBV12-3 or TRBV12-4 and TRBJ1-2, with TRBD1 identical over 10 bases. This CDR3 comprises 15 residues. V trimming: 0 bases; J trimming: 8 bases; junction bases outside the gene matches: 6. The CDR3 DNA reads TGTGCCAGCAGTTTAGCTCTTGGGACAGGGGTCGGCTACACCTTC. Amino acids: CASSLALGTGVGYTF.

The V and J genes are TRBV7-9 and TRBJ1-1; a possible D gene is TRBD1 (5 bases). CDR1 is SEHNR, CDR2 FQNEAQ, per germline (reference sequence). The CDR3 totals 12 residues. Trimming removed 4 bases at V and 8 bases at J, with 11 bases between. The CDR3 region has the DNA TGTGCCAGCAGCTCTAGGGGCAGAGAAGCTTTCTTT. It is translated as CASSSRGREAFF.